Listed here are 7 T cell receptor beta chains from one sample, sequenced in a study of human T cells and chemical hapten exposure listed by TCRdb under 2021. The time point label for this specimen denotes: pre-sensitization, week 0. The sample's treatment or condition label, decoded: therapeutic diphenylcyclopropenone sensitization with weekly scalp DPC. The protocol used for the library was RACE. TCRdb records NextSeq 500 as the sequencer. TCRdb passed the public sequencing reads through fastp at Q25 and MiXCR, retaining productive beta sequences. Rows matching on CDR3 protein sequence are summarized as one entry with the most common DNA and genes. This sample lists around 330,000 distinct CDR3 sequences; approximately 5.8% were detected once. The ten largest clones capture around 8% of the sample. This specimen consisted of whole blood, obtained in connection with sensitization to the hapten diphenylcyclopropenone (DPC). Receptors originate from a woman aged 18-29 years with alopecia areata. Some clones in this sample may be carry-over from other donors' samples.

This clonotype has ten or more counts. The chain employs TRBV6-2 or TRBV6-3 and TRBJ2-3; D gene uncertain. Deletions cut 6 bases from V and 0 bases from J, with 16 bases between. Germline-derived CDR1 and CDR2 are MNHEY and SVGEGT. The CDR3 covers 16 residues. CDR3 DNA sequence: TGTGCCAGCAGCCCCCGGTCTTACGAGAGCACAGATACGCAGTATTTT. Translated: CASSPRSYESTDTQYF.

This clonotype was seen ten or more times. The chain combines TRBV4-2 with TRBJ2-3, with 11 nucleotides matching TRBD2. This CDR3 contains 17 residues. Germline V gives CDR1 LGHNA, CDR2 YNFKEQ. V dropped 0 bases and J dropped 6; count of bases not matched to a gene: 8. The CDR3 loop reads CASSQDNLAGGLDTQYF. The DNA for the CDR3 is TGTGCCAGCAGCCAAGATAACTTAGCGGGGGGGCTGGATACGCAGTATTTT.

This clonotype was seen more than once but under ten times. The chain employs TRBV11-2 and TRBJ1-6; the D gene is possibly TRBD1 (5 bases). This CDR3 contains 17 residues. V lost 7 bases to trimming and J lost 10 bases, with 26 bases between them. Germline V gene lookup returns CDR1 SGHAT and CDR2 FQNNGV. The CDR3 nucleotides read TGTGCCAGCAACGCAATTCCCAGGGTCGGTCGGGAATCACCCCTCCACTTT. Amino acid sequence: CASNAIPRVGRESPLHF.

J is TRBJ2-1 and V is TRBV29-1, with 7 bases matching TRBD2. Trimming removed 3 bases from V and 0 bases from J; junction bases left unmatched: 8. CDR3 size: 16 residues. Germline CDR1 reads SQVTM; CDR2 reads ANQGSEA. The CDR3 is CSVERGIKASYNEQFF. The CDR3 DNA reads TGCAGCGTTGAGCGGGGGATTAAGGCCTCCTACAATGAGCAGTTCTTC.

This CDR3 reads CASRRNAELNYGYTF. In DNA form, the CDR3 reads TGTGCCAGCAGGAGGAACGCAGAACTAAACTATGGCTACACCTTC. The chain is built from TRBV7-9 and TRBJ1-2; D remains unclear. Trimming left V 6 bases short and J 2 bases short, with 16 bases between. From germline, CDR1 is SEHNR and CDR2 FQNEAQ (reference sequence). The CDR3 is 15 amino acids. Supplemented by reference TRBV7-9 and TRBJ1-2, the full variable domain reads DTGVSQNPRHKITKRGQNVTFRCDPISEHNRLYWYRQTLGQGPEFLTYFQNEAQLEKSRLLSDRFSAERPKGSFSTLEIQRTEQGDSAMYLCASRRNAELNYGYTFGSGTRLTVV.

The J gene is TRBJ2-1, the V gene TRBV20-1; 9 bases agree with TRBD2. Trimming at V came to 6 bases and at J to 3 bases, leaving 6 bases not matched to a gene. The CDR3 has 14 residues. The germline V gene has CDR1 DFQATT and CDR2 SNEGSKA (reference sequence). The CDR3, as DNA: TGCAGTGCCATTGAGCGGGGGGACTACAATGAGCAGTTCTTC. Encoded protein: CSAIERGDYNEQFF.

This clonotype has at least ten counts. The V call is TRBV18, the J call TRBJ1-1, with D tentatively TRBD1 (6 bases). V was clipped by 3 bases and J by 1 base, with 9 bases between them. The length of the CDR3 is 14 residues. CDR1 is KGHSH, CDR2 LQKENI, per germline. As DNA, the CDR3 is TGTGCCAGCTCACCGGGGACAAGGAACACTGAAGCTTTCTTT. Its translation is CASSPGTRNTEAFF.